This entry concerns a single TCR beta chain. An end of the junction does not agree with germline; a read error may underlie this. This specimen comes from a study of blood T cell repertoires in COVID-19. Study at large: Specimens from acute and convalescent COVID-19 originated in the United States, Italy and Spain.

This CDR3 has 16 amino acids. Germline CDR1 and CDR2: SSHAT and FNYEAQ (reference sequence). Repertoires were generated with immunoSEQ multiplex PCR, while TCRdb's copy carries only in-frame clones and drops some. The table has roughly 100,000 clones, around 75% seen once. This chain links TRBV7-7 with TRBJ2-1; TRBD2 matches at 15 bases. Sequenced material: peripheral blood. This receptor was identified in a woman older than 75 with active or convalescent COVID-19. The CDR3 protein is CASSSGLAGGHDEQFF. The CDR3, as DNA: TGTGCTAGCAGCTCCGGACTAGCGGGGGGGCACGATGAGCAGTTCTTC.